The 27 T cell receptor beta chains below were found in one sample sequenced in a study of control samples from healthy donors and cancer patients. Profiling relied on immunoSEQ multiplex PCR, and the TCRdb table lists in-frame clones only, not all of them. Of about 410,000 clones in the sample, about nine tenths were seen once. Specimen: PBMCs. These receptors were collected from a middle-aged man with head and neck cancer.

This clone was seen once. The chain has TRBV19 and TRBJ2-5; D might be TRBD2 (6 bases). V dropped 4 bases and J dropped 5 bases, with 11 bases sitting between them. Germline V CDR1 and CDR2: LNHDA, SQIVND (reference sequence). The CDR3 runs 13 residues. CDR3 sequence (DNA): TGTGCCAGTAGTACAAACCGGGAGGAGACCCAGTACTTC. Translating gives CASSTNREETQYF.

The chain employs TRBV28 and TRBJ1-2; the D gene is possibly TRBD1 (5 bases). CDR3 length equals 15 residues. Germline V gives CDR1 MDHEN, CDR2 SYDVKM. V lost 3 bases and J 2 bases, leaving 13 bases between the germline ends. CDR3: CASSLNPGPNYGYTF. CDR3 coding DNA: TGTGCCAGCAGTTTGAACCCGGGACCGAACTATGGCTACACCTTC.

The chain uses TRBV25-1 and TRBJ1-2; D uncertain. Between the trimmed V and J ends, which lost 5 bases and 2 bases, there was a span of 3 bases. The germline V gene has CDR1 MGHDK and CDR2 SYGVNS. The CDR3 runs 11 residues. As DNA, the CDR3 is TGTGCCAGCAGTCTGAACTATGGCTACACCTTC. Protein sequence: CASSLNYGYTF.

The chain uses TRBV27 and TRBJ2-3, with TRBD1 as a possible D gene (5 bases). The V gene lost 2 bases and the J gene lost 1 base, with 13 bases spanning the gap. The CDR3 is made up of 16 amino acids. CDR1 is MNHEY and CDR2 is SMNVEV in the germline V gene (reference sequence). The CDR3 DNA sequence: TGTGCCAGCAGTTTAACCCAGGGATCGGGCACAGATACGCAGTATTTT. Protein product: CASSLTQGSGTDTQYF.

The genes are TRBV3-1 (or the pseudogene TRBV3-2) and TRBJ1-1; TRBD1 aligns across 8 bases. V lost 0 bases and J lost 1; bases outside the gene matches: 4. Germline CDR1 LGHDT, CDR2 YNNKEL (reference sequence). This CDR3 spans 16 amino acids. The chain's CDR3 is CASSQDPGQANTEAFF. DNA of the CDR3: TGTGCCAGCAGCCAAGATCCGGGACAGGCGAACACTGAAGCTTTCTTT.

This rearrangement joins TRBV7-9 to TRBJ1-6; 7 bases line up with TRBD1. Germline trimming cut 1 base from V and 9 bases from J; bases unmatched to any gene: 3. The CDR3 spans 14 residues. Germline V gene data show CDR1 as SEHNR and CDR2 as FQNEAQ (reference sequence). CDR3 nucleotides: TGTGCCAGCAGCTTAGGAGGGGGCAGTTCACCCCTCCACTTT. Protein product: CASSLGGGSSPLHF.

V gene TRBV7-9 combines with J gene TRBJ2-5, with TRBD2 matching over 9 bases. The CDR3 is made up of 17 amino acids. Germline CDR1 reads SEHNR; CDR2 reads FQNEAQ (reference sequence). After removal of 4 bases from V and 3 bases from J, the junction contained 12 bases not matched to a gene. CDR3 amino acids: CASSSPHGTSREETQYF. The CDR3, as DNA: TGTGCCAGCAGCTCCCCGCACGGGACTAGCAGAGAAGAGACCCAGTACTTC. The whole variable domain, remainder taken from reference TRBV7-9 and TRBJ2-5, is DTGVSQNPRHKITKRGQNVTFRCDPISEHNRLYWYRQTLGQGPEFLTYFQNEAQLEKSRLLSDRFSAERPKGSFSTLEIQRTEQGDSAMYLCASSSPHGTSREETQYFGPGTRLLVL.

The chain links TRBV7-9 to TRBJ2-7; 11 bases map to TRBD2. This CDR3 region has 17 residues. Germline lookup yields CDR1 SEHNR and CDR2 FQNEAQ (reference sequence). The ends lost 1 base at V and 7 bases at J; junction bases unmatched: 12. The DNA of the CDR3 is TGTGCCAGCAGCTTAGACCCCCCGCTAGCGGGAGGTCTGGAGCAGTACTTC. It yields the protein CASSLDPPLAGGLEQYF.

V and J are TRBV20-1 and TRBJ1-6, with no clear D. Trimming removed 6 bases from V and 15 bases from J, with 15 bases in between. This CDR3 contains 11 residues. Germline V CDR1 and CDR2: DFQATT, SNEGSKA (reference sequence). The CDR3 loop reads CSAQTPRVLHF. CDR3 bases: TGCAGTGCCCAAACGCCCCGTGTCCTCCACTTT.

The chain is built from TRBV7-2 and TRBJ2-7; 7 bases agree with TRBD1. The germline gives CDR1 SGHTA, CDR2 FQGNSA. J was trimmed by 5 bases and V by 6 bases; bases with no gene match: 10. The CDR3 sequence is 14 residues long. The CDR3 loop is CASRQQGIGDEQYF. Written as DNA, the CDR3 is TGTGCCAGCAGACAACAGGGGATAGGGGACGAGCAGTACTTC.

The rearrangement joins TRBV6-2 or TRBV6-3 to TRBJ2-7; TRBD1 might be the D (5 bases). The CDR3 extends over 14 amino acids. The germline V gene encodes CDR1 MNHEY and CDR2 SVGEGT. Trimming removed 4 bases at V and 2 bases at J, with 12 bases between. The DNA for the CDR3 is TGTGCCAGCAGTTCGCCCAGGGTTCCCTACGAGCAGTACTTC. This codes for CASSSPRVPYEQYF.

J is TRBJ2-7 and V is TRBV20-1; TRBD2 is a possible D gene (5 bases). This CDR3 is built from 16 residues. V lost 3 bases and J lost 5, with 23 bases in between. Germline V CDR1 and CDR2: DFQATT, SNEGSKA (reference sequence). CDR3 region: CSASLSFGTSSNEQYF. CDR3 in DNA: TGCAGTGCTAGTTTGAGTTTTGGAACTAGTTCCAACGAGCAGTACTTC.

This rearrangement joins TRBV30 to TRBJ1-2; 7 positions agree with TRBD1. CDR1 and CDR2 from the germline V gene are GTSNPN and SVGIG (reference sequence). The CDR3 is 17 residues long. Germline trimming cut 0 bases from V and 2 bases from J; bases unmatched to any gene: 12. The CDR3 is CAWSVPRQGDFNYGYTF. Here the CDR3 DNA reads TGTGCCTGGAGTGTACCGAGACAGGGCGATTTCAACTATGGCTACACCTTC.

The V and J genes are TRBV30 and TRBJ2-7, with 9 bases aligning to TRBD1. The germline CDR1 and CDR2 sequences are GTSNPN and SVGIG (reference sequence). With 3 bases clipped from V and 2 bases from J, the junction kept 20 bases outside the gene matches. The CDR3 extends over 19 amino acids. This CDR3 is CAWSKKLGQGSGVPYEQYF. In DNA, the CDR3 is TGTGCCTGGAGCAAAAAGTTGGGACAGGGATCGGGAGTCCCCTACGAGCAGTACTTC. Combining the CDR3 with reference TRBV30 and TRBJ2-7 gives the whole variable domain SQTIHQWPATLVQPVGSPLSLECTVEGTSNPNLYWYRQAAGRGLQLLFYSVGIGQISSEVPQNLSASRPQDRQFILSSKKLLLSDSGFYLCAWSKKLGQGSGVPYEQYFGPGTRLTVT.

This clone was seen only once. The chain recombines TRBV7-3 with TRBJ2-1; no definite D call. Germline V gene lookup returns CDR1 SGHTA and CDR2 FQGTGA. This CDR3 is 15 amino acids long. Trimming stripped 4 bases from V and 0 bases from J, with 10 bases between. CDR3 amino acids: CASSSLPDSYNEQFF. In DNA form, the CDR3 reads TGTGCCAGCAGCTCCCTCCCAGACTCCTACAATGAGCAGTTCTTC.

The V call is TRBV18, the J call TRBJ1-1; D may be TRBD1 (5 bases). This CDR3 has 16 amino acids. Per germline, CDR1 KGHSH and CDR2 LQKENI. V was pared by 3 bases and J by 2 bases, with 16 bases between. The DNA of the CDR3 is TGTGCCAGCTCACCTTCTCTTGGGGGTCTAAACACTGAAGCTTTCTTT. Translating it yields CASSPSLGGLNTEAFF.

This clone has a single count. CDR3 sequence: CASSLAGFGNEQYF. In DNA form, the CDR3 reads TGTGCCAGCAGCTTAGCTGGTTTCGGGAACGAGCAGTACTTC. The V and J genes are TRBV11-2 and TRBJ2-7; maybe TRBD2 (5 bases). The germline V gene has CDR1 SGHAT and CDR2 FQNNGV. V lost 1 base to trimming and J lost 5 bases, with 12 bases between them. The CDR3 is 14 amino acids.

The chain has TRBV6-6 and TRBJ2-7; D uncertain. Germline lookup yields CDR1 MNHNY and CDR2 SVGAGI (reference sequence). V lost 3 bases and J lost 7, with 16 bases in between. CDR3 length: 14 residues. CDR3 sequence reads: CASSYPRSLGEQYF. The CDR3 DNA reads TGTGCCAGCAGTTATCCCCGGAGTTTGGGGGAGCAGTACTTC.

This chain joins TRBV5-1 and TRBJ1-1; 7 bases agree with TRBD1. J lost 1 base, V lost 0 bases, and 3 bases had no gene match. There are 15 residues in the CDR3. CDR1 SGHRS and CDR2 YFSETQ come from the germline V gene. This CDR3 is CASSLERGPNTEAFF. The DNA for the CDR3 is TGCGCCAGCAGCTTGGAAAGGGGGCCGAACACTGAAGCTTTCTTT.

J is TRBJ1-6 and V is TRBV3-1 (or the pseudogene TRBV3-2); D gene ambiguous. CDR3 length: 14 residues. V was shortened by 1 base and J by 7 bases, with 8 bases between the two germline ends. CDR1 and CDR2 (germline): LGHDT, YNNKEL (reference sequence). The CDR3 DNA is TGTGCCAGCAGCCAAGGCTCAGCAAATTCACCCCTCCACTTT. This encodes CASSQGSANSPLHF.

Only one count was recorded for this clone. The rearrangement links TRBV29-1 to TRBJ2-5; D assignment may be TRBD1 or TRBD2 (6 bases each). The CDR3 length is 14 residues. The germline V and J ends were trimmed by 1 base and 5 bases, with 14 bases remaining between them. The germline CDR1 and CDR2 sequences are SQVTM and ANQGSEA. The CDR3: CSVEGLGGSETQYF. The CDR3 nucleotides read TGCAGCGTTGAAGGGTTAGGGGGGTCGGAGACCCAGTACTTC.

The DNA of the CDR3 is TGTGCCAGCCGAGGGAACACTGAAGCTTTCTTT. It codes for CASRGNTEAFF. The chain has TRBV7-2 and TRBJ1-1; D is undetermined. This CDR3 contains 11 residues. V gave up 8 bases and J gave up 1 base, with 5 bases separating them. Per the germline V gene, CDR1 is SGHTA and CDR2 is FQGNSA. The variable domain in full, completed from reference TRBV7-2 and TRBJ1-1, reads GAGVSQSPSNKVTEKGKDVELRCDPISGHTALYWYRQSLGQGLEFLIYFQGNSAPDKSGLPSDRFSAERTGGSVSTLTIQRTQQEDSAVYLCASRGNTEAFFGQGTRLTVV.

This chain joins TRBV6-1 and TRBJ1-5; possibly TRBD1 for D (6 bases). The length of the CDR3 is 14 residues. V lost 3 bases, J lost 9 bases, and 15 bases lay in between. Germline V CDR1 and CDR2: MNHNS, SASEGT. CDR3 bases: TGTGCCAGCAGTGAGGACGGAGGGGGAGGGCCCCAGCATTTT. Amino acid sequence: CASSEDGGGGPQHF.

The rearrangement joins TRBV2 to TRBJ2-6; D remains ambiguous. This CDR3 is built from 15 residues. Trimming took off 3 bases at V and 0 bases at J, with 6 bases between the two ends. Germline CDR1 and CDR2: SNHLY and FYNNEI. The CDR3 region is CASSEVRSGANVLTF. The DNA of the CDR3 is TGTGCCAGCAGTGAGGTCCGCTCTGGGGCCAACGTCCTGACTTTC.

The chain joins TRBV19 to TRBJ1-5; D ambiguous. Between the trimmed V and J ends, which lost 0 bases and 2 bases, there was a span of 11 bases. Germline V gene sequence: CDR1 LNHDA, CDR2 SQIVND (reference sequence). CDR3 length: 16 amino acids. CDR3 protein: CASSIDHGQGNQPQHF. The CDR3 coding sequence is TGTGCCAGTAGTATAGATCATGGGCAGGGCAATCAGCCCCAGCATTTT.

The genes are TRBV6-1 and TRBJ1-4, with TRBD1 identical over 7 bases. CDR3 length: 18 residues. Germline V gene sequence: CDR1 MNHNS, CDR2 SASEGT. J was trimmed by 0 bases and V by 2 bases; bases with no gene match: 9. In nucleotides, the CDR3 is TGTGCCAGCAGTGAATTCCCCCTTGGACAGGCAACTAATGAAAAACTGTTTTTT. Encoded protein: CASSEFPLGQATNEKLFF.

The CDR3 nucleotides read TGTGCCTATACACAGGGGGCGAACACTGAAGCTTTCTTT. Translating it yields CAYTQGANTEAFF. The V gene is TRBV30, the J gene TRBJ1-1, with 9 positions matching TRBD1. J lost 1 base, V lost 7 bases, and 4 bases had no gene match. Germline CDR1 is GTSNPN and CDR2 is SVGIG (reference sequence). The CDR3 has 13 residues.